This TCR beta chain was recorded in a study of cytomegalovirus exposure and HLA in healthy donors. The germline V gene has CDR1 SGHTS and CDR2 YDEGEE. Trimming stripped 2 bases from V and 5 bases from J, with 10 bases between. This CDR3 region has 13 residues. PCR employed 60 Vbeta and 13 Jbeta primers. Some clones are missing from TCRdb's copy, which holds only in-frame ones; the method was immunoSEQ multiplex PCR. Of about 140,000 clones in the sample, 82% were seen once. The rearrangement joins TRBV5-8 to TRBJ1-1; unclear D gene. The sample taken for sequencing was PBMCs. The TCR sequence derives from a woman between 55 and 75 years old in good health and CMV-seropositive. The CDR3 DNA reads TGTGCCAGCAGCTTTGAGGGTGGGACTGAAGCTTTCTTT. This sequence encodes CASSFEGGTEAFF.